The T cell receptor (beta chain) under discussion was sequenced for a study of regulatory T cells in long-lasting Graves disease. Looking at the study overall: Newly diagnosed Graves' patients had taken antithyroid drugs under 3 months.

This clonotype was seen more than once but under ten times. In building TCR beta libraries, iRepertoire HTBI primers were used together with Arm-PCR of CDR3 regions. TCRdb reprocessed the multiplex PCR reads via MiXCR and lists one record per CDR3 protein. The repertoire consists of about 470,000 distinct CDR3 sequences, with just under 15% occurring once and the leading ten covering over 15%. This sample's time point: newly diagnosed GD, antithyroid drugs for less than 3 months. Extracted PBMC RNA gave rise to the TCR library. The data were also submitted as part of a second study, on T cells in Graves' hyperthyroidism and ophthalmopathy. That work states: The HTBI primer set was used in a first-round RT-PCR of the TCR CDR3.

This TCR was recovered from a woman in her thirties with Graves disease. Sequencing was performed on peripheral blood mononuclear cells (PBMCs), taken at new diagnosis, from a patient treated with antithyroid drugs.

The CDR3, as DNA: TGCGCCAGCAGCTTGCAGGGGTGGGGTGAAAAACTGTTTTTT. Its translation is CASSLQGWGEKLFF. This rearrangement joins TRBV5-1 to TRBJ1-4, with TRBD1 as a possible D gene (6 bases). This CDR3 is 14 amino acids long. Germline CDR1 and CDR2: SGHRS and YFSETQ. The V and J ends lost 1 base and 7 bases respectively, with 11 bases between them.